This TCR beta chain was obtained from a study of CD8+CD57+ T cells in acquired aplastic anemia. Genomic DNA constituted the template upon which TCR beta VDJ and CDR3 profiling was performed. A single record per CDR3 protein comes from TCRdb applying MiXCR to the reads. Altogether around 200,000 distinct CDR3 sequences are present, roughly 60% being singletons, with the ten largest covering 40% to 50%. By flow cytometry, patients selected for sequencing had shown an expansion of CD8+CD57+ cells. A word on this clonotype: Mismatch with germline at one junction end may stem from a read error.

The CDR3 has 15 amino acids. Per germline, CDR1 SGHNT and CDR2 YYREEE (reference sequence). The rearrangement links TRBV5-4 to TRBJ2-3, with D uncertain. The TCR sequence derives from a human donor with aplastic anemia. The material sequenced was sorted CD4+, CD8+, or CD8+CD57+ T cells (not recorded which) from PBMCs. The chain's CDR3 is CASSLDGGSTETQYF. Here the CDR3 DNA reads TGTGCCAGCAGCTTGGACGGCGGAAGCACAGAGACGCAGTATTTT.